This T cell receptor beta chain was sequenced for a study of blood T cell repertoires in COVID-19. Study details: Sites across the United States, Italy and Spain contributed samples from acute and convalescent COVID-19.

Original processing methods: Estimation of nucleated cell counts was performed using reference gene primer amplification. The method was immunoSEQ multiplex PCR; TCRdb's version includes in-frame clones alone and lacks a portion of them. The DNA was the basis for D and trimming; V, J and clone size are from that table. The sample lists 150,000 to 200,000 clones, 88% occurring once. The clonotype comes from a woman between 25 and 40 years old with acute or convalescent COVID-19. Sequenced sample: peripheral blood.

CDR3 protein: CASSLASGLNGELFF. In nucleotides, the CDR3 is TGCGCCAGCAGCTTGGCCTCAGGGCTTAACGGGGAGCTGTTTTTT. The rearrangement links TRBV5-1 to TRBJ2-2, with D possibly matching TRBD1 (5 bases). The CDR3 spans 15 residues. V lost 0 bases and J lost 7, with 13 bases in between. From germline, CDR1 is SGHRS and CDR2 YFSETQ.